The text below deals with one T cell receptor beta chain. Original processing notes: Reference gene primer amplification gave estimated nucleated cell counts. Assay used: immunoSEQ multiplex PCR; TCRdb lists only in-frame clones, some missing. The V and J calls and the clone size are those of that table, but D and trimming were determined from the DNA. The repertoire has roughly 60,000 clones, roughly four fifths of them found once; the top ten carry roughly 5.8%. The data were obtained in a study of blood T cell repertoires in COVID-19. Looking at the study overall: Collection of acute and convalescent COVID-19 samples took place in the United States, Italy and Spain. PBMCs, B-cell-depleted T cells, or T cells provided the cDNA or gDNA that made up the material.

The germline V gene has CDR1 SGHTA and CDR2 FQGNSA. CDR3 size: 15 residues. Trimming shortened V by 2 bases and J by 5 bases, and 15 bases separated the two germline ends. The source material was peripheral blood. The receptor was derived from a human donor in a cohort sampled during active or convalescent COVID-19. The gene calls are TRBV7-2 and TRBJ1-1; a possible D gene is TRBD1 (5 bases). CDR3 nucleotide sequence: TGTGCCAGCAGCTTACAGCAGGGCGGGAGGACTGAAGCTTTCTTT. It encodes CASSLQQGGRTEAFF.